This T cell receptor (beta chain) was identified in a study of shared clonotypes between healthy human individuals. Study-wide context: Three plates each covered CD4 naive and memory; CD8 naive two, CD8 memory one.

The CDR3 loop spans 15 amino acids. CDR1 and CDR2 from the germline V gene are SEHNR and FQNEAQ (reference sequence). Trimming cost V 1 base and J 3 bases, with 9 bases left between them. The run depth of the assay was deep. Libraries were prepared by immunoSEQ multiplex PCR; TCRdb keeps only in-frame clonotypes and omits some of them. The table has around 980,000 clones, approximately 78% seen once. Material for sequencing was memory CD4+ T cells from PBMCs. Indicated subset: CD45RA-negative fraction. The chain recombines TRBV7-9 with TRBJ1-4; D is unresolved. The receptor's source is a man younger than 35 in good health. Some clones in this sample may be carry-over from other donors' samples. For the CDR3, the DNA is TGTGCCAGCAGCTTAGGATGGGGTCCTAATGAAAAACTGTTTTTT. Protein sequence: CASSLGWGPNEKLFF.